The next 8 T cell receptor beta chains were all read from a single sample in a study of T cell repertoires in cytomegalovirus infection. TCRdb passed the reads through MiXCR, listing each CDR3 protein once. The sample holds fewer than 350,000 distinct CDR3 sequences, 29% seen once. No antigen has been identified for these receptors. This specimen was cultured PBMCs, taken from culture after CMV antigen stimulation. The source is a human donor in good health (CMV status not recorded). Some clones in this sample may be carry-over from other donors' samples.

This chain uses TRBV2 with TRBJ1-4; possibly TRBD1 for D (5 bases). V gave up 6 bases and J gave up 7 bases, with 18 bases separating them. Germline lookup yields CDR1 SNHLY and CDR2 FYNNEI. This CDR3 spans 15 amino acids. CDR3 protein: CASRGPAWSTEKLFF. CDR3 DNA sequence: TGTGCCAGCAGGGGACCGGCCTGGAGTACTGAAAAACTGTTTTTT.

The chain carries TRBV7-9 and TRBJ1-6; D unclear. The CDR3 sequence is 13 residues long. The germline V gene encodes CDR1 SEHNR and CDR2 FQNEAQ (reference sequence). Trimming cost V 7 bases and J 7 bases, with 11 bases left between them. The CDR3 nucleotides are TGTGCCAGCAACGCGGCCCAAAATTCACCCCTCCACTTT. This encodes CASNAAQNSPLHF.

This clonotype was picked up a small number of times. The rearrangement uses TRBV5-4 and TRBJ1-6; D remains ambiguous. CDR1 and CDR2 from the germline V gene are SGHNT and YYREEE (reference sequence). With 2 bases removed from V and 4 bases from J, the gap between germline ends came to 7 bases. This CDR3 is 14 amino acids long. DNA for the CDR3: TGTGCCAGCAGCTTACGGGAGTATAATTCACCCCTCCACTTT. Protein: CASSLREYNSPLHF.

The CDR3 sequence: CASSHNLSPEKLFF. Written as DNA, the CDR3 is TGTGCCAGCAGCCACAATTTGAGCCCTGAAAAACTGTTTTTT. The rearrangement joins TRBV7-9 to TRBJ1-4; D is unclear. CDR1 and CDR2 (germline): SEHNR, FQNEAQ (reference sequence). Trimming removed 5 bases from V and 7 bases from J, with 14 bases in between. The length of the CDR3 is 14 residues.

J is TRBJ2-3 and V is TRBV7-2, with D possibly being TRBD2 (6 bases). This CDR3 has 14 residues. Looked up from germline, CDR1 is SGHTA and CDR2 is FQGNSA. Trimming shortened V by 3 bases and J by 2 bases, and 9 bases separated the two germline ends. The CDR3 protein is CASSFSGYTDTQYF. The CDR3 DNA sequence: TGTGCCAGCAGCTTTAGCGGCTACACAGATACGCAGTATTTT. The full variable domain, in which reference TRBV7-2 and TRBJ2-3 provide the parts outside the CDR3, is GAGVSQSPSNKVTEKGKDVELRCDPISGHTALYWYRQSLGQGLEFLIYFQGNSAPDKSGLPSDRFSAERTGGSVSTLTIQRTQQEDSAVYLCASSFSGYTDTQYFGPGTRLTVL.

The J gene is TRBJ2-1, the V gene TRBV7-9, with TRBD2 matching over 13 bases. J gave up 9 bases and V 5 bases, and 4 bases lay outside the gene matches. Germline V gene lookup returns CDR1 SEHNR and CDR2 FQNEAQ (reference sequence). This CDR3 is 14 amino acids long. CDR3 nucleotides: TGTGCCAGCAGCCGGACTAGCGGGAGAGCTGAGCAGTTCTTC. Protein: CASSRTSGRAEQFF.

This clonotype was detected a few times. The chain has TRBV12-3 or TRBV12-4 and TRBJ2-5; TRBD1 matches at 8 bases. CDR3 length: 14 residues. V shed 4 bases, J shed 5 bases, and the junction held 6 bases outside the gene matches. CDR3 DNA: TGTGCCAGCAGTTCCCTGGACAGGGCGGAGACCCAGTACTTC. It codes for CASSSLDRAETQYF.

This rearrangement joins TRBV19 to TRBJ2-5; D gene unclear. The CDR3 totals 14 residues. V gave up 5 bases and J gave up 5 bases, with 15 bases separating them. Germline CDR1 is LNHDA and CDR2 is SQIVND (reference sequence). DNA of the CDR3: TGTGCCAGTAGTGGGGTGGATGGTAAGGAGACCCAGTACTTC. Translation: CASSGVDGKETQYF.